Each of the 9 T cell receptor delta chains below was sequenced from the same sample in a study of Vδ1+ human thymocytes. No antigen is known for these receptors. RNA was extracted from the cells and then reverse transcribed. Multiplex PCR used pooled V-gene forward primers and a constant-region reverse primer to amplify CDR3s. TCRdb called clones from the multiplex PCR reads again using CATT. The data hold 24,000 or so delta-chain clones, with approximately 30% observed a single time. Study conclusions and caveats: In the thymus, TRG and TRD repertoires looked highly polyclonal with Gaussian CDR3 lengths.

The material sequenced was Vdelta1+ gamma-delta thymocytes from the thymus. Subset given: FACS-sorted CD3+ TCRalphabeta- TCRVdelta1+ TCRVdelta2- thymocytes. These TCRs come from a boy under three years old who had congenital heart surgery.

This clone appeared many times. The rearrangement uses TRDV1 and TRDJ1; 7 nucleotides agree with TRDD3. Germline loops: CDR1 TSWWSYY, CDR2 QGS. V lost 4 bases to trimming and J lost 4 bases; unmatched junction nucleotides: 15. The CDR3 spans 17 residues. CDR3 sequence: CALGGPSPGGWVDKLIF. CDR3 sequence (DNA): TGTGCTCTTGGGGGGCCTTCTCCAGGGGGATGGGTCGATAAACTCATCTTT.

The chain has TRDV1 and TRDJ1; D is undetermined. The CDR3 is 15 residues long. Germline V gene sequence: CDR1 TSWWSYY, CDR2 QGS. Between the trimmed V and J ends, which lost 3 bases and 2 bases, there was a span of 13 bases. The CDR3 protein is CALGDMEGGTDKLIF. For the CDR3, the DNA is TGTGCTCTTGGGGACATGGAGGGAGGGACCGATAAACTCATCTTT.

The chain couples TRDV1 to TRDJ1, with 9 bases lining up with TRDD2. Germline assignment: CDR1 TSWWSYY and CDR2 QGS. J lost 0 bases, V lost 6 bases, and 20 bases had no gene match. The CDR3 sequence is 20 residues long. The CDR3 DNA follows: TGTGCTCTTGGAACGCGGCCTTCCTACGCAGGGGGACCCCACACCGATAAACTCATCTTT. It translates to CALGTRPSYAGGPHTDKLIF.

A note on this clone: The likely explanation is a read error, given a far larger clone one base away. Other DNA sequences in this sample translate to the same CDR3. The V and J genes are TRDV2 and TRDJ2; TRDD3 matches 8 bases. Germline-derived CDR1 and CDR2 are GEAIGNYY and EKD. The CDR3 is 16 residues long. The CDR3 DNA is TGTGCCTGTGACCGGGGATACACCGTGTTGACAGCACAACTGTTCTTT. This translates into CACDRGYTVLTAQLFF.

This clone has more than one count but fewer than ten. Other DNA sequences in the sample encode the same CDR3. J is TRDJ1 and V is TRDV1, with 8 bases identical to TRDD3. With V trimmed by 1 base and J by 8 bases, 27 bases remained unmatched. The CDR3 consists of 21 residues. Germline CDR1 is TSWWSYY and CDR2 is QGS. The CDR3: CALGERISVWSGGRRVRKLIF. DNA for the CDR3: TGTGCTCTTGGGGAACGGATAAGCGTATGGTCTGGGGGAAGGAGGGTTAGGAAACTCATCTTT.

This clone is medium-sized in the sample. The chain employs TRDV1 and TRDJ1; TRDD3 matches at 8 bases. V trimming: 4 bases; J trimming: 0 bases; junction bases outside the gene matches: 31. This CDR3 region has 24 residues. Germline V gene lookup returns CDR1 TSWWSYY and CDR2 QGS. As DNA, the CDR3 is TGTGCTCTTGGGGTATACTATAACCCTTCCCCCTGGGGGACCTACCCCAAGTACACCGATAAACTCATCTTT. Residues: CALGVYYNPSPWGTYPKYTDKLIF.

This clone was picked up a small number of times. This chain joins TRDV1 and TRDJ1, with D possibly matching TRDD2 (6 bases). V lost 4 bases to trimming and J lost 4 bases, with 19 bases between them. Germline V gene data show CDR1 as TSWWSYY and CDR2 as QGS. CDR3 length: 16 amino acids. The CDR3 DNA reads TGTGCTCTTGGGGGGGCCTTCCCGGCGGGCGGCGATAAACTCATCTTT. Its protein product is CALGGAFPAGGDKLIF.

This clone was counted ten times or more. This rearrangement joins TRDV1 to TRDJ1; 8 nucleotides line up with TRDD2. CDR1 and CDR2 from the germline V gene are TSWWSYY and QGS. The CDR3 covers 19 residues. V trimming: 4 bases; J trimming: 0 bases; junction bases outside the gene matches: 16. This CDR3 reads CALGASSYSSRTHTDKLIF. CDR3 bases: TGTGCTCTTGGGGCCTCTTCCTACTCCAGCCGGACCCACACCGATAAACTCATCTTT.

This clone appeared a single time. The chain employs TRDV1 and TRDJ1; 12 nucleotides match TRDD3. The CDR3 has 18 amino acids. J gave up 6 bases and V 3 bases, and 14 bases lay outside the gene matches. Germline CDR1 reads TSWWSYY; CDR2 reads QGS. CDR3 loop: CALGDPNTGGYQRYKLIF. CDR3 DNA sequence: TGTGCTCTTGGGGATCCCAATACTGGGGGATACCAGCGATATAAACTCATCTTT.